Presented here are 6 T cell receptor beta chains from one specimen sequenced in a study of blood T cell repertoires in COVID-19. The data were produced by immunoSEQ multiplex PCR, yet TCRdb's version contains in-frame clones alone and is incomplete. The sample yields roughly 14,000 clones, 87% seen once. Source material: peripheral blood. These receptors came from a human donor in a cohort sampled during active COVID-19.

The gene calls are TRBV29-1 and TRBJ2-3, with D maybe TRBD2 (7 bases). The germline V gene encodes CDR1 SQVTM and CDR2 ANQGSEA. The CDR3 totals 15 residues. V lost 3 bases and J 2 bases, leaving 15 bases between the germline ends. The CDR3 spells CSVEGGQAPTDTQYF. The CDR3 nucleotides read TGCAGCGTTGAGGGGGGGCAGGCGCCCACAGATACGCAGTATTTT.

CDR3 amino acids: CASSLRDSLNNEQFF. The CDR3, as DNA: TGTGCCAGCAGTTTACGGGACAGCCTAAACAATGAGCAGTTCTTC. The chain links TRBV27 to TRBJ2-1; 7 nucleotides line up with TRBD1. The V gene end was trimmed by 2 bases and the J gene end by 5 bases; junction bases not matched to a gene: 6. Germline values: CDR1 MNHEY, CDR2 SMNVEV (reference sequence). This CDR3 is built from 15 residues.

The chain carries TRBV10-3 and TRBJ2-3; TRBD1 aligns across 9 bases. Germline loops: CDR1 ENHRY, CDR2 SYGVKD. The J segment lost 1 base and the V segment lost 9 bases, leaving 2 bases of the junction unmatched. The CDR3 loop spans 13 amino acids. The CDR3: CAIQGAGTDTQYF. The CDR3 DNA reads as TGTGCCATACAGGGGGCCGGCACAGATACGCAGTATTTT.

This clone has just a few counts. The V call is TRBV6-5, the J call TRBJ2-7; 12 bases map to TRBD2. Germline V gene sequence: CDR1 MNHEY, CDR2 SVGAGI. J lost 7 bases, V lost 5 bases, and 6 bases had no gene match. The CDR3 sequence is 14 residues long. DNA for the CDR3: TGTGCCAGCAGTAAGCGACTAGCGGGAGATGAGCAGTACTTC. It translates to CASSKRLAGDEQYF.

The V call is TRBV7-3, the J call TRBJ2-7; 8 nucleotides match TRBD2. Germline values: CDR1 SGHTA, CDR2 FQGTGA. This CDR3 is built from 14 residues. V shed 4 bases and J 6 bases; nucleotides not matched to a gene: 8. The CDR3 sequence is CASSYSGGPGEQYF. CDR3 DNA sequence: TGTGCCAGCAGCTATTCGGGAGGGCCGGGCGAGCAGTACTTC.

V usage is TRBV6-6 and J usage is TRBJ1-2; TRBD1 is a possible D gene (6 bases). Germline V gene data show CDR1 as MNHNY and CDR2 as SVGAGI (reference sequence). The V end was cut by 6 bases, the J end by 1 base, with 9 bases between. This CDR3 has 13 amino acids. CDR3 region: CASRQDSNYGYTF. The CDR3 bases are TGTGCCAGCAGGCAGGACAGTAACTATGGCTACACCTTC.